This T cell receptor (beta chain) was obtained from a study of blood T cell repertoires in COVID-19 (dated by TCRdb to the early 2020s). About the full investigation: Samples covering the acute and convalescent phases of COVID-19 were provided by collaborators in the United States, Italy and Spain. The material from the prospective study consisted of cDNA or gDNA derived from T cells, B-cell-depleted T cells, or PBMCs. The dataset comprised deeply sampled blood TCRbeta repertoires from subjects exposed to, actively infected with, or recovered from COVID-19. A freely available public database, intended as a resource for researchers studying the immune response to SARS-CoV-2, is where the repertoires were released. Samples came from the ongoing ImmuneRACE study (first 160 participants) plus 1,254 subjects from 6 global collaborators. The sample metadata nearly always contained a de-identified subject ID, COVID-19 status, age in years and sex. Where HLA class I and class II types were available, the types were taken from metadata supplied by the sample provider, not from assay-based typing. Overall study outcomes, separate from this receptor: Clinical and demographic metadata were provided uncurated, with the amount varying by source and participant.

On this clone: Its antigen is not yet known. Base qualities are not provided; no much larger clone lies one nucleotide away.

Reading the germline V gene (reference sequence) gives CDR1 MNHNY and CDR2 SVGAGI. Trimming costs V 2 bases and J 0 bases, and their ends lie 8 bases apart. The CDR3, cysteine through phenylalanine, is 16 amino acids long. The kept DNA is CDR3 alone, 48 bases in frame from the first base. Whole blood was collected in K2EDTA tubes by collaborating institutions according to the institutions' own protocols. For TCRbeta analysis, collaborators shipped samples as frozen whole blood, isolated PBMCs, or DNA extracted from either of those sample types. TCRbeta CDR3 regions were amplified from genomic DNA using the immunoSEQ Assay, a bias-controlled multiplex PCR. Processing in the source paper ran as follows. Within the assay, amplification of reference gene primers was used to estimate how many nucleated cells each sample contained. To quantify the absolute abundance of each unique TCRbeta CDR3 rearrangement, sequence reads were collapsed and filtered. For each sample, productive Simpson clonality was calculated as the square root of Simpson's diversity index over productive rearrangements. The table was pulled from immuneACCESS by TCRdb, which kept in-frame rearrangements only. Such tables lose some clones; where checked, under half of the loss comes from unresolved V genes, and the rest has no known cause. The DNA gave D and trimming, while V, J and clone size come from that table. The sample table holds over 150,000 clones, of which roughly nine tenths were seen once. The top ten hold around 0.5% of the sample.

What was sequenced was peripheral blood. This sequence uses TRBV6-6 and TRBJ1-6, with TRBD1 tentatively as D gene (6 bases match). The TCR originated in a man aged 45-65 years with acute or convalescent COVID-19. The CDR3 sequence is CASSYQQGSYNSPLHF. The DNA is TGTGCCAGCAGTTACCAACAGGGCTCCTATAATTCACCCCTCCACTTT.